This T cell receptor (beta chain) was sequenced during a study of Graves' ophthalmopathy and Graves' hyperthyroidism. RNA transcripts served as template for amplifying TCR beta CDR3 sequences. The first-round RT-PCR employed HTBI primers together with the Qiagen OneStep RT-PCR kit. A multiplex PCR was then performed as the second round. MiXCR was run by TCRdb on the multiplex PCR reads, yielding one entry per CDR3 protein. In the table there are 680,000 or so distinct CDR3 sequences, 22% of which are singletons. The authors used Ficoll-Paque density gradient centrifugation to separate PBMCs. The input was roughly 9.3 ml of fresh peripheral blood. The source of this sequence is a woman between 18 and 30 years old with stable Graves' hyperthyroidism. Some clones in this sample may be carry-over from other donors' samples. Sequencing was done on a sample of peripheral blood.

The CDR3 spells CAWSRTETTLYNYGYTF. The CDR3 DNA follows: TGTGCCTGGAGTAGGACTGAAACAACCCTCTATAACTATGGCTACACCTTC. The V call is TRBV30, the J call TRBJ1-2, with no clear D. Germline V gene sequence: CDR1 GTSNPN, CDR2 SVGIG (reference sequence). The germline V and J ends were trimmed by 2 bases and 1 base, with 20 bases remaining between them. The CDR3 consists of 17 residues.